This T cell receptor beta chain emerged from a study of identical twins. The study, taken as a whole, reports: Recombination models fit unrelated individuals' TCR alpha sharing but underestimated twins'. Clonotypes of the beta chain that were abundant in cord blood carried fewer insertions (memory repertoires showed none).

This clonotype was detected many times. Its specificity is not known. A universal primer site was incorporated via template switching, and the cDNA contained unique molecular identifiers. TCRdb itself ran the 5' RACE reads through MiXCR, one entry per CDR3 protein. The table shows some 600,000 distinct CDR3 sequences, with under 8.5% occurring only once. This same sample was also part of a study on yellow fever vaccine responses in identical twins. Per that paper: Twins' vaccine T cell response reportedly seemed partly convergent, partly personalized.

The specimen was PBMCs. The source of this sequence is a woman between 18 and 29 years old in good health.

The CDR3 loop is CATSRDWGTQYF. CDR3 DNA: TGTGCCACCAGCAGAGATTGGGGGACCCAGTACTTC. The J gene is TRBJ2-5, the V gene TRBV15; D remains ambiguous. Trimming pared 0 bases from V and 7 bases from J, leaving 6 bases between. In germline, CDR1 is LNHNV, CDR2 YYDKDF (reference sequence). CDR3 length: 12 residues.